This T cell receptor (beta chain) was recorded in a study of regulatory and conventional T cells in RAG deficiency. V lost 1 base to trimming and J lost 1 base; unmatched junction nucleotides: 3. The germline CDR1 and CDR2 sequences are KGHSH and LQKENI. The CDR3 is 16 residues long. Overall study results and limits: Treg unique TCR beta sequences were approximately 100-fold fewer in Omenn syndrome and CID/AS patients than controls.

On this clone: The target antigen is unknown.

Blood CD4+ CD25-high CD127-low regulatory T cells supplied the genomic DNA template. Clones were read by immunoSEQ multiplex PCR, and TCRdb kept only the in-frame ones, dropping some. This table has about 28,000 clones, under 95% appearing once. These data were also filed under a second study, of regulatory T cells. That work contributes: Amplification used 52 TRBV primers and 13 TRBJ primers.

The clonotype was recovered from a human donor in good health. This chain joins TRBV18 and TRBJ1-1; 10 bases line up with TRBD1. The specimen sequenced was Tregs sorted from blood. The CDR3 nucleotides are TGTGCCAGCTCACCACTACGGACAGGGGGGAACACTGAAGCTTTCTTT. Amino acid sequence: CASSPLRTGGNTEAFF.